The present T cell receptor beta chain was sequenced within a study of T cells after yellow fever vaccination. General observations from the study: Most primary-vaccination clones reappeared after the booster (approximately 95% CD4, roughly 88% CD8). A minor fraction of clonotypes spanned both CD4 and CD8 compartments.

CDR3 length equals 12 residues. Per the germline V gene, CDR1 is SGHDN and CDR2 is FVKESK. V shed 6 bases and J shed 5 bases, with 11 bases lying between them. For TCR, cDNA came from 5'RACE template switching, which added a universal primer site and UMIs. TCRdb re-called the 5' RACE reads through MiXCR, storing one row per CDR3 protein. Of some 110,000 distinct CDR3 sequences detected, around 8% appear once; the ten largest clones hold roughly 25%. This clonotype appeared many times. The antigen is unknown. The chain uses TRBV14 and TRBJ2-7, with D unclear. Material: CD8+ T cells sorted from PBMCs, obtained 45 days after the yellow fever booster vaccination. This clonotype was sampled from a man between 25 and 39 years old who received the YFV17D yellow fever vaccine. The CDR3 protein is CASSPNLNEQYF. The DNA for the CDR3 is TGTGCCAGCAGTCCAAATCTCAACGAGCAGTACTTC.